These 6 T cell receptor beta chains were sequenced from one sample in a study of blood T cells in healthy people across ages. For the second PCR, which ran for roughly 7 to 11 cycles, a sample-barcoded 5' primer and a J-beta primer mix were used. TCRdb re-derived calls from the 5' RACE reads in MiXCR, one entry per CDR3 protein. This sample has some 930,000 distinct CDR3 sequences, with 25% to 35% found just once. The same data also contributed to another study, on T cells of mothers and their children.

The sample was blood. These receptors were collected from a middle-aged woman in good health.

This chain uses TRBV28 with TRBJ1-2; D gene uncertain. Germline V gene data show CDR1 as MDHEN and CDR2 as SYDVKM. Trimming cost V 7 bases and J 4 bases, with 16 bases left between them. The CDR3 is made up of 14 amino acids. The CDR3 here is CASMLSPGSYGYTF. CDR3 bases: TGTGCCAGCATGCTTAGTCCGGGTTCCTATGGCTACACCTTC.

A few counts support this clonotype. This chain joins TRBV6-5 and TRBJ2-7; D remains ambiguous. Trimming removed 9 bases at V and 2 bases at J, with 11 bases between. Germline V gene sequence: CDR1 MNHEY, CDR2 SVGAGI. There are 12 residues in the CDR3. The CDR3 region has the DNA TGTGCCAGTATTGGGATCACCTACGAGCAGTACTTC. This translates into CASIGITYEQYF.

V usage is TRBV20-1 and J usage is TRBJ1-2; the match to TRBD1 covers 8 bases. V lost 1 base to trimming and J lost 8 bases; unmatched junction nucleotides: 15. Germline CDR1 is DFQATT and CDR2 is SNEGSKA (reference sequence). This CDR3 comprises 16 residues. The CDR3 reads CSARGGGWTGPGGYTF. CDR3 nucleotides: TGCAGTGCTAGAGGCGGGGGCTGGACAGGGCCAGGGGGCTACACCTTC.

The rearrangement joins TRBV6-5 to TRBJ1-5; D not resolved. The CDR3 contains 13 residues. V was trimmed by 2 bases and J by 5 bases, leaving 7 bases between them. Germline-derived CDR1 and CDR2 are MNHEY and SVGAGI. This CDR3 is CASSYPLYQPQHF. DNA for the CDR3: TGTGCCAGCAGTTACCCCCTTTATCAGCCCCAGCATTTT.

The V call is TRBV18, the J call TRBJ2-1; TRBD2 aligns across 7 bases. The V and J ends lost 3 bases and 5 bases, in that order; junction bases with no gene match: 13. Germline V gene data show CDR1 as KGHSH and CDR2 as LQKENI. The CDR3 loop spans 17 amino acids. Here the CDR3 DNA reads TGTGCCAGCTCACCCCGGATAGCGGGTCGACGCGACAATGAGCAGTTCTTC. Protein sequence: CASSPRIAGRRDNEQFF.

This clonotype was counted ten times or more. The V gene is TRBV7-2, the J gene TRBJ2-7; 7 bases match TRBD1. J gave up 6 bases and V 1 base, and 12 bases lay outside the gene matches. The CDR3 length is 16 residues. CDR1 SGHTA and CDR2 FQGNSA come from the germline V gene. In DNA, the CDR3 is TGTGCCAGCAGCTTAGGGGGGACCGGGACAGCCACCGAGCAGTACTTC. Its protein is CASSLGGTGTATEQYF.